This T cell receptor beta chain was captured by sequencing in a study of T cells in tuberculosis. After thawing and overnight rest, PBMC were stained with GMM-loaded CD1B tetramer, viability dye and anti-CD3 for sorting. CD1B tetramers were loaded with Rhodococcus equi-derived C32 glucose monomycolate. CD14-expressing monocytes were removed from PBMC before cryopreservation and sorting. This clone was found a few times. V was clipped by 2 bases and J by 2 bases; unmatched bases: 0. Germline V gives CDR1 MNHEY, CDR2 SVGAGI. CDR3 size: 13 residues. Measured with immunoSEQ multiplex PCR; TCRdb has only the in-frame clones, and not every one. The sample has around 60,000 clones, approximately 81% seen once.

This rearrangement joins TRBV6-5 to TRBJ2-7, with 7 bases matching TRBD2. The sequenced sample consisted of CD1b-GMM tetramer-negative cells sorted from PBMCs. The TCR was taken from an adult woman with latent tuberculosis. CDR3 DNA sequence: TGTGCCAGCAGTTACGGGAGGGCCTACGAGCAGTACTTC. Its protein product is CASSYGRAYEQYF.